These 20 T cell receptor beta chains were sequenced from one sample in a study of shared clonotypes between healthy human individuals. Sequencing used immunoSEQ multiplex PCR; TCRdb keeps in-frame clones, though not all of them. The data contain 2 million to 3 million clones, 80% to 95% of them seen just once; the ten biggest clones take up around 0.37%. Sequencing was done on a sample of naive CD4+ T cells from PBMCs. Specified subset: CD45RA+ positively selected. The source of these receptors is a man aged 18 to 29 in good health. Some clones in this sample may be carry-over from other donors' samples.

This chain links TRBV2 with TRBJ2-7; 9 bases are shared with TRBD2. Germline lookup yields CDR1 SNHLY and CDR2 FYNNEI. The CDR3 extends over 14 amino acids. V lost 6 bases to trimming and J lost 4 bases; unmatched junction nucleotides: 7. CDR3 amino acids: CASRVSAGGYEQYF. For the CDR3, the DNA is TGTGCCAGCAGAGTTTCAGCGGGGGGATACGAGCAGTACTTC.

The V call is TRBV10-3, the J call TRBJ2-7, with D perhaps matching TRBD2 (5 bases). The V gene lost 10 bases and the J gene lost 4 bases, with 11 bases spanning the gap. Germline V gene lookup returns CDR1 ENHRY and CDR2 SYGVKD. The CDR3 contains 11 residues. CDR3 region: CATRTSYEQYF. CDR3 sequence (DNA): TGTGCCACCAGGACTTCTTACGAGCAGTACTTC.

V usage is TRBV28 and J usage is TRBJ1-2, with 7 bases that match TRBD1. The CDR3 covers 15 residues. V lost 8 bases and J lost 4; bases outside the gene matches: 13. CDR1 and CDR2 from the germline V gene are MDHEN and SYDVKM. The CDR3 DNA is TGTGCCAGCTTTTTTCCGACAGGGAGCGGCTATGGCTACACCTTC. Translated, it gives CASFFPTGSGYGYTF.

The chain's CDR3 is CASSLRTNTEAFF. CDR3 DNA: TGCGCCAGCAGCCTAAGAACGAACACTGAAGCTTTCTTT. This chain joins TRBV4-1 and TRBJ1-1; no clear D. Germline loops: CDR1 MGHRA, CDR2 YSYEKL. The CDR3 loop spans 13 amino acids. Trimming stripped 4 bases from V and 1 base from J, with 7 bases between.

About this clone: This specimen includes other DNA sequences encoding the same CDR3. The CDR3: CSAFDSNEQFF. Here the CDR3 DNA reads TGCAGTGCTTTTGACAGCAATGAGCAGTTCTTC. The chain uses TRBV20-1 and TRBJ2-1, with D possibly TRBD1 on 5 matching bases. The CDR3 has 11 amino acids. With 5 bases removed from V and 6 bases from J, the gap between germline ends came to 8 bases. The V gene's germline CDR1 is DFQATT and CDR2 SNEGSKA (reference sequence).

V is TRBV18 and J is TRBJ1-2; D remains unclear. CDR1 and CDR2 from the germline V gene are KGHSH and LQKENI. The CDR3 sequence is 14 residues long. The V and J ends lost 3 bases and 6 bases respectively, with 14 bases between them. CDR3 sequence: CASSPVMPPDGYTF. CDR3 sequence (DNA): TGTGCCAGCTCACCCGTGATGCCTCCCGATGGCTACACCTTC. Full variable domain (remainder filled in from reference TRBV18 and TRBJ1-2): NAGVMQNPRHLVRRRGQEARLRCSPMKGHSHVYWYRQLPEEGLKFMVYLQKENIIDESGMPKERFSAEFPKEGPSILRIQQVVRGDSAAYFCASSPVMPPDGYTFGSGTRLTVV.

This chain links TRBV5-5 with TRBJ1-1; D might be TRBD1 (6 bases). The germline CDR1 and CDR2 sequences are SGHKS and YYEKEE (reference sequence). CDR3 size: 16 residues. V was shortened by 0 bases and J by 5 bases, with 17 bases between the two germline ends. The CDR3 reads CASSLAPGVLGTEAFF. The CDR3 coding sequence is TGTGCCAGCAGCTTGGCCCCAGGGGTCTTGGGGACTGAAGCTTTCTTT.

J is TRBJ1-5 and V is TRBV28; D gene ambiguous. Looked up from germline, CDR1 is MDHEN and CDR2 is SYDVKM. Deletions cut 6 bases from V and 3 bases from J, with 6 bases between. The CDR3 loop spans 12 amino acids. The CDR3 DNA reads TGTGCCAGCAGACTAATCAATCAGCCCCAGCATTTT. It yields the protein CASRLINQPQHF.

The genes are TRBV30 and TRBJ2-3; TRBD1 might be the D (6 bases). V was pared by 0 bases and J by 1 base, with 11 bases between. CDR1 and CDR2 from the germline V gene are GTSNPN and SVGIG (reference sequence). The CDR3 extends over 15 amino acids. The CDR3 spells CAWSVPGAGTDTQYF. The CDR3 DNA reads TGTGCCTGGAGTGTACCAGGGGCCGGCACAGATACGCAGTATTTT.

This clone was counted a single time. The same CDR3 is also encoded by other DNA sequences in this sample. This sequence joins TRBV28 and TRBJ2-5, with D possibly matching TRBD2 (5 bases). The germline V gene encodes CDR1 MDHEN and CDR2 SYDVKM. Trimming pared 6 bases from V and 1 base from J, leaving 9 bases between. CDR3 length: 13 residues. The CDR3 sequence is CASRRGLQETQYF. The CDR3 DNA reads TGTGCCAGCAGGCGCGGGCTCCAAGAGACCCAGTACTTC.

The rearrangement joins TRBV19 to TRBJ1-2, with D hard to call. Germline CDR1 LNHDA, CDR2 SQIVND (reference sequence). Deletions cut 1 base from V and 0 bases from J, with 6 bases between. This CDR3 has 14 amino acids. The CDR3 DNA reads as TGTGCCAGTAGTATAGGAACGTCTAACTATGGCTACACCTTC. Protein: CASSIGTSNYGYTF.

CDR3 nucleotide sequence: TGCGCCAGCAGCTTGGTGGCACGAACTGAAGCTTTCTTT. This sequence encodes CASSLVARTEAFF. The chain has TRBV5-1 and TRBJ1-1; no reliable D call. V was cut by 0 bases and J by 5 bases, with 8 bases left in between. The germline V gene has CDR1 SGHRS and CDR2 YFSETQ. CDR3 length equals 13 residues.

This chain uses TRBV18 with TRBJ2-2, with no clear D. The CDR3 contains 17 residues. Per germline, CDR1 KGHSH and CDR2 LQKENI. The V end lost 3 bases, the J end lost 0 bases, and 14 bases lay between the germline ends. This CDR3 reads CASSPVVGPANTGELFF. In nucleotides, the CDR3 is TGTGCCAGCTCACCTGTTGTTGGGCCAGCGAACACCGGGGAGCTGTTTTTT. Supplemented by reference TRBV18 and TRBJ2-2, the full variable domain reads NAGVMQNPRHLVRRRGQEARLRCSPMKGHSHVYWYRQLPEEGLKFMVYLQKENIIDESGMPKERFSAEFPKEGPSILRIQQVVRGDSAAYFCASSPVVGPANTGELFFGEGSRLTVL.

V and J are TRBV4-1 and TRBJ1-5; D unclear. Between the trimmed V and J ends, which lost 0 bases and 4 bases, there was a span of 7 bases. CDR1 is MGHRA, CDR2 YSYEKL, per germline. The length of the CDR3 is 14 residues. CDR3 residues: CASSQDPVNQPQHF. DNA of the CDR3: TGCGCCAGCAGCCAAGATCCGGTAAATCAGCCCCAGCATTTT.

The rearrangement uses TRBV9 and TRBJ2-5; 9 bases fit TRBD2. The CDR3 covers 17 residues. V was pared by 0 bases and J by 4 bases, with 10 bases of the junction left unmatched. Germline V CDR1 and CDR2: SGDLS, YYNGEE. This CDR3 reads CASSVGASGIGAETQYF. The CDR3, as DNA: TGTGCCAGCAGCGTAGGGGCTAGCGGGATAGGGGCAGAGACCCAGTACTTC.

The chain is built from TRBV1 and TRBJ2-3; the table gives TRBD2 as D, unverified against the DNA. TRBV1 is marked as a pseudogene. The CDR3 length is 13 residues. CDR3 DNA: TGCACCAGCATCCGACTAGCCGCAGATACGCAGTATTTT. Translated, it gives CTSIRLAADTQYF.

This clone has only one observation. This chain links TRBV7-3 with TRBJ2-1; 9 nucleotides match TRBD2. J lost 5 bases, V lost 0 bases, and 5 bases had no gene match. The CDR3 is 16 residues long. CDR1 SGHTA and CDR2 FQGTGA come from the germline V gene. The CDR3 here is CASSLTMASGNNEQFF. The CDR3 DNA reads as TGTGCCAGCAGCTTAACGATGGCTAGCGGGAACAATGAGCAGTTCTTC. Looking up the rest from reference TRBV7-3 and TRBJ2-1 gives the full variable domain: GAGVSQTPSNKVTEKGKYVELRCDPISGHTALYWYRQSLGQGPEFLIYFQGTGAADDSGLPNDRFFAVRPEGSVSTLKIQRTERGDSAVYLCASSLTMASGNNEQFFGPGTRLTVL.

This sequence joins TRBV6-6 and TRBJ2-7, with 9 bases identical to TRBD1. The CDR3 totals 15 residues. J was trimmed by 0 bases and V by 6 bases; bases with no gene match: 6. Germline-derived CDR1 and CDR2 are MNHNY and SVGAGI (reference sequence). The CDR3 loop is CASREYRGLSYEQYF. In DNA, the CDR3 is TGTGCCAGCAGGGAGTACAGGGGGCTCTCCTACGAGCAGTACTTC.

Regarding this clone: Other DNA variants within this sample encode the same CDR3. The chain combines TRBV18 with TRBJ2-7; 13 bases fit TRBD2. Germline V lookup: CDR1 KGHSH, CDR2 LQKENI. This CDR3 is 16 amino acids long. V was pared by 3 bases and J by 2 bases, with 4 bases of the junction left unmatched. The CDR3 region is CASSPPGLAGAYEQYF. In DNA form, the CDR3 reads TGTGCCAGCTCACCTCCCGGACTAGCGGGAGCCTACGAGCAGTACTTC.

The chain links TRBV28 to TRBJ2-7; D uncertain. V dropped 2 bases and J dropped 3 bases, with 8 bases sitting between them. The CDR3 loop spans 13 amino acids. The germline V gene has CDR1 MDHEN and CDR2 SYDVKM. This chain's CDR3 is CASSLHAYYEQYF. CDR3 coding DNA: TGTGCCAGCAGTTTACATGCCTACTACGAGCAGTACTTC. Based on the CDR3 plus reference TRBV28 and TRBJ2-7, the full variable domain is DVKVTQSSRYLVKRTGEKVFLECVQDMDHENMFWYRQDPGLGLRLIYFSYDVKMKEKGDIPEGYSVSREKKERFSLILESASTNQTSMYLCASSLHAYYEQYFGPGTRLTVT.